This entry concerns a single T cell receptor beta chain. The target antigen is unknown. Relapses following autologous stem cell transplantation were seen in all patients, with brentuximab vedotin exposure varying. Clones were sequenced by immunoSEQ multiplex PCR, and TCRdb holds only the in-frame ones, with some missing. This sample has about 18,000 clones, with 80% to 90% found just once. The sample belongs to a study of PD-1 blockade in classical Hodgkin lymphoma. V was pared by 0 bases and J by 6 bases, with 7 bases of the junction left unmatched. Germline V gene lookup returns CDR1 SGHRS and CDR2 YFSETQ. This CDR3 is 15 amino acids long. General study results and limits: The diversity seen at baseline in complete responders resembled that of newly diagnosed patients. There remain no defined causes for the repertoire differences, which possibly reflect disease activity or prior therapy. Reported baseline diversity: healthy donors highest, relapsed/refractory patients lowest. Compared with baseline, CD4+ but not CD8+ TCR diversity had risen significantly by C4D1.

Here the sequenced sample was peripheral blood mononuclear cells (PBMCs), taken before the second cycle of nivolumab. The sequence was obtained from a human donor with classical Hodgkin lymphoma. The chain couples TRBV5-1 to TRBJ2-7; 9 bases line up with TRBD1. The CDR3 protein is CASSLAGGQGAEQYF. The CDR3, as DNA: TGCGCCAGCAGCTTGGCTGGGGGACAGGGTGCCGAGCAGTACTTC.